This is a list of T cell receptor beta chains from one sample in a study of T cell clonotyping in hematopoietic cell transplantation. The protocol was immunoSEQ multiplex PCR, while the TCRdb copy is restricted to in-frame clones and leaves out a portion. The table shows 15,000 to 20,000 clones, with approximately 79% occurring only once. Input material: peripheral blood mononuclear cells. These receptors all come from a man in his sixties in good health. Some clones in this sample may be carry-over from other donors' samples. CDR3s include the opening cysteine and the closing phenylalanine or tryptophan. The D gene is left open where the match is weak. Not all rows give a size; the values are once, few, many and, for expanded clones, a class.

V	size	D	J	DNA	CDR3
TRBV6-5	NA	NA	TRBJ2-5	TGTGCCAGCAGTTACTCGAGGGGCGCCATGGAGACCCAGTACTTC	CASSYSRGAMETQYF
TRBV5-1	NA	NA	TRBJ2-5	TGCGCCAGCAGCTGGTCCCCGGGTTCCCAAGAGACCCAGTACTTC	CASSWSPGSQETQYF
TRBV28	NA	TRBD2	TRBJ2-7	TGTGCCAGCAGTTTAGGCGGGGGGGCCTACGAGCAGTACTTC	CASSLGGGAYEQYF
TRBV2	NA	NA	TRBJ1-1	TGTGCCAGCAGTAGCACAGCCCGGAGGACTGAAGCTTTCTTT	CASSSTARRTEAFF
TRBV2	NA	NA	TRBJ2-7	TGTGCCAGCAGTGAACTCGCCTACGAGCAGTACTTC	CASSELAYEQYF
TRBV21-1	few	NA	TRBJ1-1	TGTGCCACAGAACAGGAGAACACTGAAGCTTTCTTT	CATEQENTEAFF
TRBV10-3	NA	NA	TRBJ1-1	TGTGCCATCAGTGTACAGGGCGACACTGAAGCTTTCTTT	CAISVQGDTEAFF
TRBV30	NA	NA	TRBJ1-4	TGTGCCTGGGGAGTGGGGCTACAAGCAACTAATGAAAAACTGTTTTTT	CAWGVGLQATNEKLFF
TRBV14	NA	TRBD2	TRBJ2-2	TGTGCCACCCGAGCGGGAGCTCCGACCGGGGAGCTGTTTTTT	CATRAGAPTGELFF
TRBV11-2	NA	NA	TRBJ1-4	TGTGCCAGCAGCTTGCGAGCGGGGCGTGAAAAACTGTTTTTT	CASSLRAGREKLFF
TRBV7-2	NA	NA	TRBJ2-3	TGTGCCAGCAGCGACACAGATACGCAGTATTTT	CASSDTDTQYF
TRBV14	few	NA	TRBJ2-7	TGTGCCAGCAGCCATGGTTGGGGCGAGCAGTACTTC	CASSHGWGEQYF
TRBV11-2	NA	NA	TRBJ1-1	TGTGCCAGCAGCTTAACCCGGATTACGACATTGGGGAGGGCTGAAGCTTTCTTT	CASSLTRITTLGRAEAFF
TRBV11-3	once	TRBD2	TRBJ2-7	TGTGCCAGCAGCCCAGGGGTAGCGGGAGCCCTGGACGAGCAGTACTTC	CASSPGVAGALDEQYF
TRBV6-6	once	NA	TRBJ1-2	TGTGCCAGCAGCCCCGTACCCTCTAGGGGCTACACCTTC	CASSPVPSRGYTF
TRBV5-6	once	NA	TRBJ1-2	TGTGCCAGCAGCCAAAGGACCGTCCTCGGCTACACCTTC	CASSQRTVLGYTF
TRBV27	NA	NA	TRBJ2-7	TGTGCCAGCAGTTTATCCCTTTACTACGAGCAGTACTTC	CASSLSLYYEQYF
TRBV4-3	NA	NA	TRBJ2-7	TGCGCCAGCAGCCAAGATGTTAACATCTACGAGCAGTACTTC	CASSQDVNIYEQYF
TRBV30	NA	NA	TRBJ1-2	TGTGCCTGGAGTGGAGAGGGGCGGAGGTATGGCTACACCTTC	CAWSGEGRRYGYTF
TRBV9	NA	NA	TRBJ2-3	TGTGCCAGCGGTCTTGGGCCTAGCACAGATACGCAGTATTTT	CASGLGPSTDTQYF
TRBV11-2	NA	NA	TRBJ1-2	TGTGCCAGCAGCCAAGGGGCAGGGAGAGGTGGAAACTATGGCTACACCTTC	CASSQGAGRGGNYGYTF
TRBV7-3	NA	NA	TRBJ1-4	TGTGCCAGCAGCCCCCACGGGACAACTAATGAAAAACTGTTTTTT	CASSPHGTTNEKLFF
TRBV27	once	NA	TRBJ2-3	TGTGCCAGCAGTCTATACCCCTCAGGGGACGGCAGGCATACGCAGTATTTT	CASSLYPSGDGRHTQYF
TRBV7-9	NA	NA	TRBJ1-4	TGTGCCAGCAGCTGGGAGCTTACTAATGAAAAACTGTTTTTT	CASSWELTNEKLFF
TRBV7-9	NA	TRBD1	TRBJ1-6	TGTGCCAGCAGCTTATCAGGGACAGGGAATTCACCCCTCCACTTT	CASSLSGTGNSPLHF